These 19 T cell receptor beta chains originate from one sample sequenced in a study of TIL therapy for anti-PD-1-resistant metastatic lung cancer. Indicated time point: pre-treatment sample, taken before nivolumab and TIL therapy. The tumor samples were excised metastases, mostly pleural nodules or supraclavicular lymph nodes. This was the immunoSEQ v3 assay. Here immunoSEQ multiplex PCR was the method, and the copy in TCRdb shows in-frame clones only, minus some. The sample has around 26,000 clones, approximately 57% seen once. Source: tumor tissue, taken at baseline. The origin of the receptors is a woman aged 30 to 85 with non-small cell lung cancer.

This chain links TRBV28 with TRBJ2-1; the D gene is possibly TRBD2 (6 bases). Trimming cost V 4 bases and J 6 bases, with 16 bases left between them. The CDR3 spans 15 residues. From germline, CDR1 is MDHEN and CDR2 SYDVKM. Here the CDR3 reads CASSSLSGGFNEQFF. The CDR3 nucleotides read TGTGCCAGCAGTTCCCTTAGCGGAGGCTTCAATGAGCAGTTCTTC.

V and J are TRBV29-1 and TRBJ2-1; D is possibly TRBD2 (6 bases). Germline CDR1 SQVTM, CDR2 ANQGSEA. V shed 6 bases and J shed 6 bases, with 15 bases lying between them. The CDR3 length is 13 residues. This chain's CDR3 is CSVYRDSANEQFF. For the CDR3, the DNA is TGCAGCGTATACCGGGACTCCGCCAATGAGCAGTTCTTC.

The rearrangement joins TRBV5-5 to TRBJ1-2; D is unresolved. CDR3 size: 15 residues. CDR1 SGHKS and CDR2 YYEKEE come from the germline V gene (reference sequence). V was pared by 0 bases and J by 5 bases, with 14 bases between. This CDR3 reads CASSLESSAAYGYTF. The CDR3 DNA reads TGTGCCAGCAGCTTGGAGTCATCCGCCGCTTATGGCTACACCTTC. Based on the CDR3 plus reference TRBV5-5 and TRBJ1-2, the full variable domain is DAGVTQSPTHLIKTRGQQVTLRCSPISGHKSVSWYQQVLGQGPQFIFQYYEKEERGRGNFPDRFSARQFPNYSSELNVNALLLGDSALYLCASSLESSAAYGYTFGSGTRLTVV.

The chain links TRBV27 to TRBJ1-5, with a possible D match to TRBD1 (6 bases). CDR1 and CDR2 (germline): MNHEY, SMNVEV (reference sequence). The ends were cut back, 2 bases at V and 0 bases at J, with 8 bases in the middle. This CDR3 has 15 residues. CDR3 sequence: CASSLQGISNQPQHF. The CDR3, as DNA: TGTGCCAGCAGTTTACAGGGGATTAGCAATCAGCCCCAGCATTTT.

This chain links TRBV30 with TRBJ1-5, with a possible D match to TRBD1 (5 bases). Trimming removed 2 bases from V and 1 base from J, with 12 bases in between. Germline values: CDR1 GTSNPN, CDR2 SVGIG (reference sequence). The CDR3 is 15 amino acids. CDR3 sequence: CAWSRRAGSNQPQHF. In nucleotides, the CDR3 is TGTGCCTGGAGTAGGCGGGCAGGGAGCAATCAGCCCCAGCATTTT.

The chain combines TRBV7-2 with TRBJ1-2, with unresolved D. Trimming left V 1 base short and J 6 bases short, with 18 bases between. This CDR3 has 16 amino acids. Germline CDR1 and CDR2: SGHTA and FQGNSA. In DNA, the CDR3 is TGTGCCAGCAGCTTAGACCCCAGTTTGGCACCGAATGGCTACACCTTC. This codes for CASSLDPSLAPNGYTF.

The chain combines TRBV6-1 with TRBJ2-7; TRBD2 matches at 7 bases. J lost 2 bases, V lost 5 bases, and 6 bases had no gene match. Per germline, CDR1 MNHNS and CDR2 SASEGT. The CDR3 is 14 residues long. The CDR3 protein is CASSPPGLTYEQYF. CDR3 coding DNA: TGTGCCAGCAGTCCACCGGGACTAACCTACGAGCAGTACTTC.

In its sample, this clone was seen many times. The chain recombines TRBV29-1 with TRBJ2-1; D is unclear. With 7 bases removed from V and 0 bases from J, the gap between germline ends came to 16 bases. In germline, CDR1 is SQVTM, CDR2 ANQGSEA. There are 15 residues in the CDR3. Here the CDR3 reads CSGTKVEGSYNEQFF. The CDR3, as DNA: TGCAGCGGAACAAAGGTCGAAGGCTCCTACAATGAGCAGTTCTTC.

V usage is TRBV5-4 and J usage is TRBJ2-4; 8 bases align to TRBD1. J was trimmed by 1 base and V by 4 bases; bases with no gene match: 10. Germline values: CDR1 SGHNT, CDR2 YYREEE (reference sequence). The CDR3 length is 17 residues. The CDR3 DNA is TGTGCCAGCAGCACGCCCCAGGGGGCGTCGGCCAAAAACATTCAGTACTTC. Protein sequence: CASSTPQGASAKNIQYF.

The V and J genes are TRBV4-1 and TRBJ2-3, with D perhaps given as TRBD1 or TRBD2 (5 bases each). CDR1 MGHRA and CDR2 YSYEKL come from the germline V gene. The CDR3 spans 13 residues. V lost 4 bases, J lost 2 bases, and 7 bases lay in between. CDR3: CASSPGPTDTQYF. The CDR3 DNA sequence: TGCGCCAGCAGCCCGGGGCCCACAGATACGCAGTATTTT.

The chain recombines TRBV29-1 with TRBJ1-3; D is possibly TRBD1 (6 bases). The CDR3 is made up of 13 amino acids. Germline V gene lookup returns CDR1 SQVTM and CDR2 ANQGSEA. V lost 8 bases and J lost 6, with 17 bases in between. CDR3 loop: CSIQQGLENTIYF. CDR3 in DNA: TGCAGCATACAACAGGGTTTGGAAAACACCATATATTTT.

This clone has a single count. V gene TRBV5-6 combines with J gene TRBJ2-5; 7 nucleotides agree with TRBD2. The germline gives CDR1 SGHDT, CDR2 YYEEEE. V was pared by 1 base and J by 2 bases, with 5 bases of the junction left unmatched. The CDR3 consists of 15 residues. In DNA form, the CDR3 reads TGTGCCAGCAGCTTGTGGGGGGGACGACAAGAGACCCAGTACTTC. Translated: CASSLWGGRQETQYF.

This clone showed up just a few times. The rearrangement links TRBV5-1 to TRBJ2-1; 8 bases are shared with TRBD2. V lost 4 bases and J lost 3; bases outside the gene matches: 6. This CDR3 spans 15 amino acids. Germline V CDR1 and CDR2: SGHRS, YFSETQ. As DNA, the CDR3 is TGCGCCAGCAGCCACAGCGGGAGCGGCTACAATGAGCAGTTCTTC. Its translation is CASSHSGSGYNEQFF.

This clone was recorded only once. This rearrangement joins TRBV18 to TRBJ1-5; TRBD1 matches at 8 bases. The germline V gene encodes CDR1 KGHSH and CDR2 LQKENI. V shed 4 bases and J 2 bases; nucleotides not matched to a gene: 19. The CDR3 is made up of 20 amino acids. The CDR3 DNA reads TGTGCCAGCTCACGGGGGTTGGACCCGACAGGGGATGTGGGCAATCAGCCCCAGCATTTT. Residues: CASSRGLDPTGDVGNQPQHF.

This clone has a handful of counts. The chain is built from TRBV19 and TRBJ1-2; TRBD1 agrees at 7 bases. The CDR3 spans 12 residues. Germline CDR1 is LNHDA and CDR2 is SQIVND (reference sequence). After removal of 9 bases from V and 6 bases from J, the junction contained 7 bases not matched to a gene. Here the CDR3 reads CASHFQGDGYTF. Written as DNA, the CDR3 is TGTGCCAGCCACTTCCAGGGGGATGGCTACACCTTC. Combining the CDR3 with reference TRBV19 and TRBJ1-2 gives the whole variable domain DGGITQSPKYLFRKEGQNVTLSCEQNLNHDAMYWYRQDPGQGLRLIYYSQIVNDFQKGDIAEGYSVSREKKESFPLTVTSAQKNPTAFYLCASHFQGDGYTFGSGTRLTVV.

This clone was counted a few times. The genes are TRBV25-1 and TRBJ1-2; TRBD1 agrees at 10 bases. Germline values: CDR1 MGHDK, CDR2 SYGVNS. The junction had 3 bases not matched to a gene; V was cut back by 3 bases and J by 5 bases. The length of the CDR3 is 14 residues. As DNA, the CDR3 is TGTGCCAGCAGTGAGGGACAGGGGCAGTATGGCTACACCTTC. Its translation is CASSEGQGQYGYTF.

The sample holds a few counts of this clone. This sequence joins TRBV4-1 and TRBJ2-7; D could derive from TRBD1 or TRBD2 (5 bases each). This CDR3 has 14 residues. Trimming took 0 bases from V and 7 from J, leaving 13 bases between them. The germline gives CDR1 MGHRA, CDR2 YSYEKL. CDR3 sequence: CASSQEIQRTEQYF. In nucleotides, the CDR3 is TGCGCCAGCAGCCAAGAAATCCAGCGGACAGAGCAGTACTTC.

CDR3 amino acids: CASSRETSGRSDTQYF. The CDR3 region has the DNA TGTGCCAGCAGCCGGGAGACTAGCGGGAGATCGGATACGCAGTATTTT. This chain links TRBV14 with TRBJ2-3; TRBD2 matches at 12 bases. Trimming at V came to 4 bases and at J to 6 bases, leaving 8 bases not matched to a gene. Germline CDR1 is SGHDN and CDR2 is FVKESK. CDR3 length equals 16 residues.

The J gene is TRBJ2-1, the V gene TRBV29-1; D not certain. The CDR3 is made up of 14 amino acids. The V end was cut by 8 bases, the J end by 4 bases, with 18 bases between. Germline V gene lookup returns CDR1 SQVTM and CDR2 ANQGSEA. Here the CDR3 reads CSTTPGFIYNEQFF. In DNA, the CDR3 is TGCAGCACCACTCCAGGTTTTATTTACAATGAGCAGTTCTTC.